This TCR beta chain was identified in a study of memory CD4+ T cells and cytomegalovirus serostatus. Data came from immunoSEQ multiplex PCR; TCRdb stores just in-frame clones and leaves some out. This sample carries tens of thousands of clones, 76% of them seen once, and the ten largest clones take approximately 1.9%. The sort gate was single viable CD3+CD4+CD8-CD45RO+ cells for memory CD4+ T cells. Serostatus was set by detecting CMV pp150, pp28, p38, p52 IgG. V shed 0 bases and J shed 2 bases, with 8 bases lying between them. Germline-derived CDR1 and CDR2 are LGHNA and YNFKEQ. This CDR3 contains 15 residues.

Input material: memory CD4+ T cells from blood. The source of this sequence is an adult in good health and CMV-seronegative. This chain uses TRBV4-2 with TRBJ1-3, with D possibly TRBD1 on 5 matching bases. DNA for the CDR3: TGTGCCAGCAGCCAAGATTTGACAGCTGGAAACACCATATATTTT. This codes for CASSQDLTAGNTIYF.